The rows below give T cell receptor beta chains drawn from one sample of a study of identical twins. TCRdb ran MiXCR on the 5' RACE reads and lists one entry per CDR3 protein. The repertoire holds roughly 250,000 distinct CDR3 sequences, over 12% seen once, with around 9.5% in the top ten. What was sequenced was memory (CD45RO+) T cells sorted from blood. These receptor sequences come from a woman between 18 and 30 years old in good health. Each CDR3 is given with its conserved first and last residue. D genes are given only for firm matches. For some rows the clone size is stated as once, few or many, or as a class when expanded; others skip it.

size,V,J,D,DNA,CDR3
few,TRBV7-3,TRBJ2-5,TRBD1,TGTGCCAGCAGCTCAGGCGCAGGGGGCAGGGAGACCCAGTACTTC,CASSSGAGGRETQYF
few,TRBV20-1,TRBJ2-2,.,TGCAGTGCTAGTTCTCCGAACACCGGGGAGCTGTTTTTT,CSASSPNTGELFF
many,TRBV5-1,TRBJ2-5,TRBD2,TGTGCCAGCAGTTTCTCGGGGGGGCGAGAGACCCAGTACTTC,CASSFSGGRETQYF
.,TRBV7-3,TRBJ1-1,.,TGTGCCAGCAGCTTACTATCGGCAAACACTGAAGCTTTCTTT,CASSLLSANTEAFF
few,TRBV5-1,TRBJ1-2,TRBD1,TGCGCCAGCAGCCGAACCAACAGACAGGGAGGCTACACCTTC,CASSRTNRQGGYTF
few,TRBV14,TRBJ2-5,TRBD2,TGTGCCAGCAGCCAAGGACTAGCGGGAGGGAAGTTTAAAGAGACCCAGTACTTC,CASSQGLAGGKFKETQYF
many,TRBV5-1,TRBJ2-3,.,TGCGCCAGCAGCTTGGACGGAGACGGAAATACGCAGTATTTT,CASSLDGDGNTQYF
.,TRBV20-1,TRBJ2-3,TRBD2,TGCAGTGCTGCGACTAGCGGGGTCACAGATACGCAGTATTTT,CSAATSGVTDTQYF
.,TRBV27,TRBJ2-1,.,TGTGCCAGCCGGGACCTGAGATCCTACAATGAGCAGTTCTTC,CASRDLRSYNEQFF
.,TRBV12-3/TRBV12-4,TRBJ1-2,TRBD1,TGTGCCAGCAGTTTAGGGGACAGGGGGGGAGGCTACACCTTC,CASSLGDRGGGYTF
few,TRBV27,TRBJ1-3,.,TGTGCCAGCAGACAGACCTCAGGAAACACCATATATTTT,CASRQTSGNTIYF